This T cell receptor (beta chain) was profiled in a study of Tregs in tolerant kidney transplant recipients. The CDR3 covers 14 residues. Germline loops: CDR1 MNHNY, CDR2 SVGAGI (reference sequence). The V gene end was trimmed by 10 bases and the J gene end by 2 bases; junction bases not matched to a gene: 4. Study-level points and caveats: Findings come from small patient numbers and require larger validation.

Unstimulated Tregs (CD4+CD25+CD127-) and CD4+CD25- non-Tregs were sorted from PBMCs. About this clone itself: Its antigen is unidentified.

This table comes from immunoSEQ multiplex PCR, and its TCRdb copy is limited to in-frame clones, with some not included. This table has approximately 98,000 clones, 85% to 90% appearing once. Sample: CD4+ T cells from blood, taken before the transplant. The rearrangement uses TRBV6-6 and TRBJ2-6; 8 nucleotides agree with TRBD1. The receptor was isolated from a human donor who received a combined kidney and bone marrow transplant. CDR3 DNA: TGTGCCACCTCGGACAGGGCTGGGGCCAACGTCCTGACTTTC. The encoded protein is CATSDRAGANVLTF.